These 17 T cell receptor beta chains came from one sample sequenced in a study of shared clonotypes between healthy human individuals. CD45RO-negative cells were positively selected for CCR7, leaving out terminally differentiated effector memory CD45RA+ cells. TCRdb's table, derived via immunoSEQ multiplex PCR, lists solely in-frame clones and lacks some. The data contain around 2,000,000 clones, about 95% of them seen just once; the ten biggest clones take up about 1.1%. The sequenced sample consisted of naive CD8+ T cells sorted from blood. The receptor set was obtained from a man aged 18 to 30 in good health.

This clone was found once. The V and J genes are TRBV10-2 and TRBJ1-5; no definite D call. The CDR3 spans 17 residues. Germline assignment: CDR1 WSHSY and CDR2 SAAADI. V was cut by 2 bases and J by 6 bases, with 20 bases left in between. The CDR3 spells CASSELFRSGKGQPQHF. CDR3 bases: TGCGCCAGCAGTGAGCTCTTTAGATCGGGAAAAGGTCAGCCCCAGCATTTT.

In DNA, the CDR3 is TGCAGCGTTGGACAGCCTGAAGCTTTCTTT. Protein sequence: CSVGQPEAFF. The chain has TRBV29-1 and TRBJ1-1, with D maybe TRBD1 (5 bases). With 4 bases removed from V and 6 bases from J, the gap between germline ends came to 6 bases. This CDR3 is built from 10 residues. Germline V gene sequence: CDR1 SQVTM, CDR2 ANQGSEA.

Comment on this clone: At one of its ends the junction is not consistent with the germline gene, which may arise from a read error. The chain is built from TRBV7-7 and TRBJ2-2, with 9 bases lining up with TRBD2. Germline-derived CDR1 and CDR2 are SSHAT and FNYEAQ (reference sequence). The length of the CDR3 is 15 residues. CDR3: CASSPFAGGPGELFF. The DNA for the CDR3 is TGTGCTAGCAGCCCCTTTGCGGGAGGGCCGGGGGAGCTGTTTTTT. Looking up the rest from reference TRBV7-7 and TRBJ2-2 gives the full variable domain: GAGVSQSPRYKVTKRGQDVTLRCDPISSHATLYWYQQALGQGPEFLTYFNYEAQPDKSGLPSDRFSAERPEGSISTLTIQRTEQRDSAMYRCASSPFAGGPGELFFGEGSRLTVL.

CDR3 residues: CASSLVGGGQETQYF. As DNA, the CDR3 is TGTGCCAGCAGCTTAGTTGGTGGGGGCCAAGAGACCCAGTACTTC. The chain has TRBV7-8 and TRBJ2-5; possibly TRBD1 or TRBD2 for D (5 bases each). The germline V and J ends were trimmed by 1 base and 1 base, with 10 bases remaining between them. The CDR3 is 15 amino acids. Per germline, CDR1 SGHVS and CDR2 FQNEAQ.

Details on this clone: The sample contains more than one DNA sequence encoding this CDR3. The chain links TRBV4-1 to TRBJ2-7, with TRBD1 as a possible D gene (6 bases). The CDR3 consists of 13 residues. With 4 bases removed from V and 3 bases from J, the gap between germline ends came to 10 bases. Germline lookup yields CDR1 MGHRA and CDR2 YSYEKL. The CDR3 DNA follows: TGCGCCAGCAGCCCCCGGGACAACTACGAGCAGTACTTC. This gives the protein CASSPRDNYEQYF.

CDR3 in amino acids: CASSYGQGLAETQYF. The CDR3 DNA is TGTGCCAGCAGTTACGGTCAGGGTTTGGCAGAGACCCAGTACTTC. The chain recombines TRBV6-5 with TRBJ2-5, with a possible D match to TRBD1 (5 bases). Germline V gives CDR1 MNHEY, CDR2 SVGAGI. The CDR3 extends over 15 amino acids. V was clipped by 2 bases and J by 4 bases, with 14 bases between them.

The chain is built from TRBV4-3 and TRBJ2-7; 8 bases map to TRBD2. CDR1 LGHNA and CDR2 YSLEER come from the germline V gene. This CDR3 contains 17 residues. Losses at the gene ends were 0 bases for V and 2 bases for J; bases not matched to a gene: 9. In nucleotides, the CDR3 is TGCGCCAGCAGCCAAGATACGACGGGACTAGGAACCTACGAGCAGTACTTC. It encodes CASSQDTTGLGTYEQYF.

J is TRBJ1-4 and V is TRBV10-3; D is uncertain. V lost 8 bases to trimming and J lost 3 bases, with 10 bases between them. The CDR3 is 13 amino acids. Germline V CDR1 and CDR2: ENHRY, SYGVKD. CDR3 nucleotide sequence: TGTGCCATCGCGAGAGTAGCTAATGAAAAACTGTTTTTT. Its protein product is CAIARVANEKLFF.

This sequence joins TRBV9 and TRBJ1-6; 7 bases map to TRBD1. Germline assignment: CDR1 SGDLS and CDR2 YYNGEE. This CDR3 is built from 17 residues. J lost 9 bases, V lost 6 bases, and 18 bases had no gene match. Here the CDR3 DNA reads TGTGCCAGCACCCGTAGTGGGGGGCAGGGGGAGAGTTCACCCCTCCACTTT. It specifies CASTRSGGQGESSPLHF.

The chain links TRBV10-2 to TRBJ1-2; possible D gene TRBD1, 6 bases. Trimming stripped 8 bases from V and 2 bases from J, with 12 bases between. Germline V gene data show CDR1 as WSHSY and CDR2 as SAAADI. The CDR3 extends over 13 amino acids. CDR3 sequence: CASGGAGNYGYTF. The CDR3 DNA follows: TGCGCCAGCGGGGGGGCGGGAAACTATGGCTACACCTTC.

This chain connects TRBV27 to TRBJ2-1; TRBD2 agrees at 13 bases. Losses at the gene ends were 5 bases for V and 8 bases for J; bases not matched to a gene: 3. This CDR3 has 14 residues. Germline V CDR1 and CDR2: MNHEY, SMNVEV (reference sequence). CDR3 DNA sequence: TGTGCCAGCAGTGGACTAGCGGGAGAGCATGAGCAGTTCTTC. Translation gives CASSGLAGEHEQFF.

The chain links TRBV2 to TRBJ2-7; D is unclear. Germline V CDR1 and CDR2: SNHLY, FYNNEI. V was trimmed by 1 base and J by 6 bases, leaving 10 bases between them. This CDR3 region has 13 residues. CDR3 nucleotides: TGTGCCAGCAGTGAAGTGGTAGACCGCGAGCAGTACTTC. Amino acids: CASSEVVDREQYF.

In DNA, the CDR3 is TGCGCCAGCAGCCAAGGAGACGCACTAGTTTACGAGCAGTACTTC. Amino acid sequence: CASSQGDALVYEQYF. The V call is TRBV4-3, the J call TRBJ2-7, with D possibly being TRBD2 (5 bases). This CDR3 spans 15 amino acids. V dropped 1 base and J dropped 4 bases, with 14 bases sitting between them. Germline V gives CDR1 LGHNA, CDR2 YSLEER.

The genes are TRBV28 and TRBJ2-3; D remains ambiguous. CDR3 length equals 14 residues. CDR1 MDHEN and CDR2 SYDVKM come from the germline V gene. The germline V and J ends were trimmed by 3 bases and 2 bases, with 9 bases remaining between them. This CDR3 reads CASSFRDHTDTQYF. In nucleotides, the CDR3 is TGTGCCAGCAGTTTTCGAGACCACACAGATACGCAGTATTTT.

CDR3 in DNA: TGTGCCAGCAGCCTCACAGGGGGTTCCTATAATTCACCCCTCCACTTT. It yields the protein CASSLTGGSYNSPLHF. The chain couples TRBV13 to TRBJ1-6, with 8 bases identical to TRBD1. CDR1 is PRHDT, CDR2 FYEKMQ, per germline (reference sequence). After removal of 5 bases from V and 1 base from J, the junction contained 4 bases not matched to a gene. CDR3 length equals 16 residues.

About this clone: The identical CDR3 is also encoded by other nucleotide sequences in the sample. This chain joins TRBV2 and TRBJ1-1; D is unresolved. The CDR3 is 12 amino acids. V lost 8 bases, J lost 0 bases, and 7 bases lay in between. CDR1 and CDR2 (germline): SNHLY, FYNNEI. CDR3 coding DNA: TGTGCCAGCTCCGAGGTGAACACTGAAGCTTTCTTT. Residues: CASSEVNTEAFF.

The chain employs TRBV7-9 and TRBJ2-5; D may be TRBD2 (5 bases). V was shortened by 0 bases and J by 2 bases, with 13 bases between the two germline ends. The CDR3 is 16 amino acids. The germline V gene encodes CDR1 SEHNR and CDR2 FQNEAQ (reference sequence). CDR3 in amino acids: CASSLATSREQETQYF. For the CDR3, the DNA is TGTGCCAGCAGCTTAGCTACGAGTAGGGAGCAAGAGACCCAGTACTTC.